This entry is about one T cell receptor (beta chain). Its cognate antigen is unknown. The PCR employed 60 Vbeta primers together with 13 Jbeta primers. Some clones are missing from TCRdb's copy, which holds only in-frame ones; the method was immunoSEQ multiplex PCR. The top ten hold around 3% of the sample, which has about 170,000 clones, about three quarters seen once. The data belong to a study of cytomegalovirus exposure and HLA in healthy donors. Overall study findings and caveats: The authors later found most CMV-associated TCR beta chains appeared HLA-restricted. Sequencing artifact likely explains a cluster of highly shared sequence variants.

CDR3 length equals 17 residues. The V gene end was trimmed by 3 bases and the J gene end by 4 bases; junction bases not matched to a gene: 12. The germline V gene has CDR1 MDHEN and CDR2 SYDVKM. The sequenced sample was PBMCs. This sequence joins TRBV28 and TRBJ2-3; 8 bases are shared with TRBD1. This clonotype was obtained from a female donor in good health and CMV-seronegative. Written as DNA, the CDR3 is TGTGCCAGCAGTTTGGGCCAGACAGGGGCCTGGGCAGATACGCAGTATTTT. Its protein is CASSLGQTGAWADTQYF.